The 22 T cell receptor beta chains listed next were all sequenced from one sample in a study of cytomegalovirus exposure and HLA in healthy donors. Data came from immunoSEQ multiplex PCR; TCRdb stores just in-frame clones and leaves some out. Among more than 55,000 clones listed, about 96% were seen once. The sample comprised PBMCs. The origin of the receptors is a man aged 18 to 35 in good health and CMV-seronegative.

The chain links TRBV28 to TRBJ1-5; 7 nucleotides line up with TRBD1. CDR3 length: 18 residues. The trim removed 2 bases at V and 2 bases at J, leaving 12 bases unmatched. The germline V gene encodes CDR1 MDHEN and CDR2 SYDVKM. CDR3 DNA sequence: TGTGCCAGCAGTTTACCCTTCGTCGACAGGGAGGGCAATCAGCCCCAGCATTTT. Residues: CASSLPFVDREGNQPQHF.

The chain carries TRBV5-1 and TRBJ2-5, with 9 bases that match TRBD1. The CDR3 has 16 residues. Germline V CDR1 and CDR2: SGHRS, YFSETQ. The trim removed 2 bases at V and 4 bases at J, leaving 9 bases unmatched. The CDR3, as DNA: TGCGCCAGCAGCTTCACCGGGACAGGGAGTGGAGAGACCCAGTACTTC. Its translation is CASSFTGTGSGETQYF.

J is TRBJ1-4 and V is TRBV18, with D perhaps TRBD1 (6 bases). Germline lookup yields CDR1 KGHSH and CDR2 LQKENI. CDR3 size: 15 residues. V dropped 2 bases and J dropped 8 bases, with 15 bases sitting between them. The CDR3 reads CASSPSYRVSEKLFF. The DNA of the CDR3 is TGTGCCAGCTCACCATCTTACAGGGTTAGCGAAAAACTGTTTTTT.

The rearrangement links TRBV29-1 to TRBJ2-1; 7 bases map to TRBD2. The V gene end was trimmed by 2 bases and the J gene end by 12 bases; junction bases not matched to a gene: 7. Germline assignment: CDR1 SQVTM and CDR2 ANQGSEA. The CDR3 loop spans 12 amino acids. The CDR3 DNA sequence: TGCAGCGTTGAATGGCGGGAGTGGACGCAGTTCTTC. This encodes CSVEWREWTQFF.

The chain carries TRBV6-1 and TRBJ2-7; a possible D gene is TRBD2 (6 bases). CDR1 MNHNS and CDR2 SASEGT come from the germline V gene. Trimming removed 3 bases from V and 2 bases from J, with 11 bases in between. The CDR3 has 14 residues. As DNA, the CDR3 is TGTGCCAGCAGTGAGGGAGGACTTCCCTACGAGCAGTACTTC. This gives the protein CASSEGGLPYEQYF.

The V call is TRBV15, the J call TRBJ2-3; a weak D match, TRBD2 (5 bases). This CDR3 is built from 14 residues. The germline V and J ends were trimmed by 1 base and 2 bases, with 7 bases remaining between them. Germline V CDR1 and CDR2: LNHNV, YYDKDF (reference sequence). Here the CDR3 reads CATSRGTATDTQYF. The CDR3 region has the DNA TGTGCCACCAGCAGAGGGACTGCCACAGATACGCAGTATTTT. The variable domain in full, with the rest retrieved from reference TRBV15 and TRBJ2-3, is DAMVIQNPRYQVTQFGKPVTLSCSQTLNHNVMYWYQQKSSQAPKLLFHYYDKDFNNEADTPDNFQSRRPNTSFCFLDIRSPGLGDTAMYLCATSRGTATDTQYFGPGTRLTVL.

The rearrangement links TRBV28 to TRBJ1-4; tentatively, D is TRBD1 (5 bases). Germline V gives CDR1 MDHEN, CDR2 SYDVKM. The ends were cut back, 6 bases at V and 8 bases at J, with 13 bases in the middle. CDR3 length equals 13 residues. The chain's CDR3 is CASSPPWGEKLFF. The CDR3 DNA reads TGTGCCAGCAGCCCCCCGTGGGGCGAAAAACTGTTTTTT.

This chain connects TRBV25-1 to TRBJ2-2; a possible D gene is TRBD2 (6 bases). Germline V lookup: CDR1 MGHDK, CDR2 SYGVNS. V was clipped by 3 bases and J by 4 bases, with 12 bases between them. The CDR3 has 15 amino acids. The CDR3 reads CASSEGGVGTGELFF. The CDR3 nucleotides read TGTGCCAGCAGTGAGGGGGGAGTCGGCACCGGGGAGCTGTTTTTT.

The gene calls are TRBV30 and TRBJ2-3; 9 bases agree with TRBD2. The V and J ends lost 1 base and 1 base, in that order; junction bases with no gene match: 6. The CDR3 sequence is 16 residues long. Germline V CDR1 and CDR2: GTSNPN, SVGIG (reference sequence). The CDR3 DNA reads as TGTGCCTGGAGTGCCGCGGGACTAGCAGGCACAGATACGCAGTATTTT. It encodes CAWSAAGLAGTDTQYF. The whole variable domain, filled in from reference TRBV30 and TRBJ2-3, reads SQTIHQWPATLVQPVGSPLSLECTVEGTSNPNLYWYRQAAGRGLQLLFYSVGIGQISSEVPQNLSASRPQDRQFILSSKKLLLSDSGFYLCAWSAAGLAGTDTQYFGPGTRLTVL.

The rearrangement uses TRBV19 and TRBJ2-3, with TRBD2 identical over 11 bases. V was clipped by 6 bases and J by 2 bases; unmatched bases: 10. This CDR3 region has 17 residues. Germline assignment: CDR1 LNHDA and CDR2 SQIVND (reference sequence). The CDR3 nucleotides are TGTGCCAGTAGGCCGGGACTAGCGGAATACAACACAGATACGCAGTATTTT. Protein: CASRPGLAEYNTDTQYF.

This chain uses TRBV27 with TRBJ2-1, with D perhaps matching TRBD2 (6 bases). V lost 7 bases to trimming and J lost 5 bases, with 21 bases between them. The CDR3 has 16 amino acids. Per the germline V gene, CDR1 is MNHEY and CDR2 is SMNVEV (reference sequence). The CDR3 here is CASKSLIDWGDNEQFF. CDR3 bases: TGTGCCAGCAAGTCCCTCATTGACTGGGGGGACAATGAGCAGTTCTTC.

This clone appeared once. V usage is TRBV19 and J usage is TRBJ2-7, with 9 bases aligning to TRBD2. With V trimmed by 3 bases and J by 3 bases, 6 bases remained unmatched. Germline V lookup: CDR1 LNHDA, CDR2 SQIVND (reference sequence). The CDR3 covers 15 residues. For the CDR3, the DNA is TGTGCCAGTAGTATCTGGCGGGAGGGCCTCTACGAGCAGTACTTC. As protein: CASSIWREGLYEQYF.

V gene TRBV30 combines with J gene TRBJ2-3, with 7 bases identical to TRBD2. The germline CDR1 and CDR2 sequences are GTSNPN and SVGIG (reference sequence). V lost 7 bases and J lost 2; bases outside the gene matches: 9. This CDR3 comprises 14 residues. The CDR3 DNA reads TGTGCCTTGGGGGGTAGCGGGTACACAGATACGCAGTATTTT. It is translated as CALGGSGYTDTQYF.

V gene TRBV28 combines with J gene TRBJ1-2; no definite D call. In germline, CDR1 is MDHEN, CDR2 SYDVKM. Deletions cut 5 bases from V and 4 bases from J, with 8 bases between. CDR3 length equals 12 residues. CDR3 amino acids: CASSPRTYGYTF. In nucleotides, the CDR3 is TGTGCCAGCAGTCCGCGAACCTATGGCTACACCTTC.

The chain combines TRBV28 with TRBJ2-3, with 7 nucleotides matching TRBD1. The CDR3 has 15 amino acids. The germline V gene encodes CDR1 MDHEN and CDR2 SYDVKM. With 7 bases clipped from V and 3 bases from J, the junction kept 10 bases outside the gene matches. The CDR3 DNA sequence: TGTGCCAGCAAGCCACCGGGACAGTTGACAGATACGCAGTATTTT. Translated, it gives CASKPPGQLTDTQYF.

The rearrangement links TRBV5-6 to TRBJ2-2; 13 positions match TRBD2. This CDR3 has 18 residues. Germline V gene data show CDR1 as SGHDT and CDR2 as YYEEEE. Unmatched junction bases numbered 9, after V lost 0 bases and J lost 7 bases. The CDR3 spells CASSLGLAGGVTGGELFF. CDR3 nucleotides: TGTGCCAGCAGCTTGGGACTAGCGGGAGGTGTAACGGGCGGGGAGCTGTTTTTT.

This chain connects TRBV29-1 to TRBJ1-4; 7 bases match TRBD1. Germline V gives CDR1 SQVTM, CDR2 ANQGSEA. The CDR3 totals 12 residues. Trimming cost V 6 bases and J 5 bases; bases outside gene matches: 3. In DNA, the CDR3 is TGCAGCGTCCGACAGGGAAATGAAAAACTGTTTTTT. This gives the protein CSVRQGNEKLFF. Full variable domain (missing parts from reference TRBV29-1 and TRBJ1-4): SAVISQKPSRDICQRGTSLTIQCQVDSQVTMMFWYRQQPGQSLTLIATANQGSEATYESGFVIDKFPISRPNLTFSTLTVSNMSPEDSSIYLCSVRQGNEKLFFGSGTQLSVL.

This chain joins TRBV6-1 and TRBJ1-2; 7 positions match TRBD1. Germline CDR1 reads MNHNS; CDR2 reads SASEGT. V lost 2 bases, J lost 6 bases, and 12 bases stayed unmatched. This CDR3 has 16 residues. The CDR3 nucleotides read TGTGCCAGCAGTGAAAACCCCCTGAAAGACAGGGATGGCTACACCTTC. As protein: CASSENPLKDRDGYTF.

A word on this clone: The junction shows a germline mismatch at one end, possibly a read error. Other DNA sequences in this specimen translate into the identical CDR3. The chain joins TRBV5-4 to TRBJ1-1; tentatively, D is TRBD1 (6 bases). The CDR3 runs 12 residues. Germline lookup yields CDR1 SGHNT and CDR2 YYREEE (reference sequence). CDR3 nucleotide sequence: TGTGCCAGCAGATTGGACAGCACTGAAGCTTTCTTT. Translated: CASRLDSTEAFF.

V usage is TRBV28 and J usage is TRBJ2-6, with 8 bases lining up with TRBD1. The CDR3 is 18 residues long. Germline CDR1 and CDR2: MDHEN and SYDVKM. After removal of 2 bases from V and 3 bases from J, the junction contained 9 bases not matched to a gene. The CDR3 sequence is CASSLVPPGGVGANVLTF. The CDR3 DNA follows: TGTGCCAGCAGTTTAGTTCCACCAGGGGGCGTTGGGGCCAACGTCCTGACTTTC.

The chain has TRBV19 and TRBJ1-5, with no clear D. CDR3 length equals 15 residues. Deletions cut 5 bases from V and 2 bases from J, with 13 bases between. Germline V lookup: CDR1 LNHDA, CDR2 SQIVND (reference sequence). CDR3 nucleotides: TGTGCCAGTAGTGACCCCGGGGAGCGCAATCAGCCCCAGCATTTT. Residues: CASSDPGERNQPQHF.

The gene calls are TRBV6-1 and TRBJ2-7; D is unclear. Germline CDR1 MNHNS, CDR2 SASEGT. The V gene lost 7 bases and the J gene lost 3 bases, with 7 bases spanning the gap. The CDR3 covers 11 residues. In nucleotides, the CDR3 is TGTGCCAGCAAAGCTAGCTACGAGCAGTACTTC. Its translation is CASKASYEQYF.